Below, one TCR beta chain is given with its context. This CDR3 region has 14 residues. Germline CDR1 reads SEHNR; CDR2 reads FQNEAQ (reference sequence). The study made its TRB cDNA libraries by 5' RACE, adding UMI labels. TCRdb reprocessed the 5' RACE reads and keeps a single row for each CDR3 protein, giving no DNA. The table for this sample gives about 130,000 distinct CDR3 sequences. These data come from a study of CXCR3-negative and CXCR3-positive naive CD8 T cells. The specimen sequenced was naive CXCR3- CD8+ T cells from blood. As for subset: CD45RO-CCR7+CD27+CD95- naive CD8+ T cells lacking CXCR3 (TNR3-). The TCR sequence derives from a human donor in good health. Some clones in this sample may be carry-over from other donors' samples. This chain joins TRBV7-9 and TRBJ2-5. CDR3 sequence reads: CASSPTLDQETQYF.